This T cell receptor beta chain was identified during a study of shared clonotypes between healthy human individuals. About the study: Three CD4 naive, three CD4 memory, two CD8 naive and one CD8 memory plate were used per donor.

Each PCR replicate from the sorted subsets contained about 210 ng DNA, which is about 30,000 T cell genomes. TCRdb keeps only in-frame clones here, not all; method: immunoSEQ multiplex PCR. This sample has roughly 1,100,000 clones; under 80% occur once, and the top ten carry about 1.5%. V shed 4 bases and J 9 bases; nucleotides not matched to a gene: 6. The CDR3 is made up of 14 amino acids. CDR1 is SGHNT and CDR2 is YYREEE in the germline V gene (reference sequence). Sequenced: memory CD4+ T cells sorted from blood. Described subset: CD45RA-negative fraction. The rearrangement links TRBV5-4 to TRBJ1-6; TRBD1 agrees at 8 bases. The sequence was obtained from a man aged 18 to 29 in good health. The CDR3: CASSADRVTSPLHF. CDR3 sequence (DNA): TGTGCCAGCAGCGCGGACAGGGTTACTTCACCCCTCCACTTT. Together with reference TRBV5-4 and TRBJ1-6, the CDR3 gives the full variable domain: ETGVTQSPTHLIKTRGQQVTLRCSSQSGHNTVSWYQQALGQGPQFIFQYYREEENGRGNFPPRFSGLQFPNYSSELNVNALELDDSALYLCASSADRVTSPLHFGNGTRLTVT.